These 9 T cell receptor beta chains came from one sample sequenced in a study of blood T cell repertoires in COVID-19. Sequenced by immunoSEQ multiplex PCR; TCRdb stores in-frame clones only, minus some. Of 57,000 or so clones listed, around 85% are singletons. Sequencing used peripheral blood. These receptors were taken from a human donor in a cohort sampled during active COVID-19.

The CDR3 protein is CAISENSNTGELFF. CDR3 DNA sequence: TGTGCCATCAGTGAGAACTCAAACACCGGGGAGCTGTTTTTT. This chain joins TRBV10-3 and TRBJ2-2; D uncertain. There are 14 residues in the CDR3. Germline V gene lookup returns CDR1 ENHRY and CDR2 SYGVKD. V was cut by 2 bases and J by 2 bases, with 6 bases left in between.

The V and J genes are TRBV6-5 and TRBJ1-3; 7 bases are a match to TRBD1. This CDR3 has 16 residues. Germline CDR1 reads MNHEY; CDR2 reads SVGAGI. The V gene end was trimmed by 0 bases and the J gene end by 3 bases; junction bases not matched to a gene: 5. CDR3 protein: CASSYSEGALGNTIYF. DNA for the CDR3: TGTGCCAGCAGTTACTCGGAGGGGGCCCTTGGAAACACCATATATTTT.

The chain is built from TRBV14 and TRBJ1-1, with a possible D match to TRBD1 (6 bases). This CDR3 is 12 amino acids long. In germline, CDR1 is SGHDN, CDR2 FVKESK. V lost 4 bases and J lost 7, with 10 bases in between. The CDR3 DNA is TGTGCCAGCAGCCGAAACAGGGTTGAAGCTTTCTTT. Translation gives CASSRNRVEAFF.

This chain joins TRBV11-2 and TRBJ2-4, with D perhaps matching TRBD1 (7 bases). The CDR3 runs to 18 residues. Per the germline V gene, CDR1 is SGHAT and CDR2 is FQNNGV. Trimming took off 1 base at V and 10 bases at J, with 26 bases between the two ends. The CDR3, as DNA: TGTGCCAGCAGCTTAGGTGGGAGGCCGATACCAGCACAGGGGATTCAGTACTTC. Protein: CASSLGGRPIPAQGIQYF.

This clone was observed a single time. The chain links TRBV6-5 to TRBJ2-1; TRBD1 aligns across 8 bases. V was clipped by 6 bases and J by 4 bases; unmatched bases: 8. This CDR3 has 15 residues. Germline CDR1 MNHEY, CDR2 SVGAGI. For the CDR3, the DNA is TGTGCCAGCAGCCCCCGGACAGGGAAATACAATGAGCAGTTCTTC. Translated: CASSPRTGKYNEQFF.

Here the CDR3 DNA reads TGTGCCAGTAGTATTCACGCGGGAGGCATGAACGAGCAGTACTTC. The encoded protein is CASSIHAGGMNEQYF. The gene calls are TRBV19 and TRBJ2-7, with 8 bases that match TRBD2. Trimming at V came to 3 bases and at J to 5 bases, leaving 9 bases not matched to a gene. The CDR3 loop spans 15 amino acids. Germline V gene data show CDR1 as LNHDA and CDR2 as SQIVND (reference sequence).

This clone was detected only once. This chain uses TRBV27 with TRBJ2-4; TRBD1 might be the D (7 bases). In germline, CDR1 is MNHEY, CDR2 SMNVEV (reference sequence). CDR3 length: 16 residues. The V gene lost 4 bases and the J gene lost 0 bases, with 13 bases spanning the gap. CDR3 coding DNA: TGTGCCAGCAGTTCCCGACAGGGACTAGCCAAAAACATTCAGTACTTC. Translation gives CASSSRQGLAKNIQYF.

The chain links TRBV28 to TRBJ2-2; 9 bases fit TRBD2. CDR3 length: 18 residues. Germline assignment: CDR1 MDHEN and CDR2 SYDVKM. V shed 8 bases, J shed 6 bases, and the junction held 19 bases outside the gene matches. CDR3 in DNA: TGTGCCAGCGAAACACCGATGGGGGCGGGAGGGCCCGCCGGGGAGCTGTTTTTT. Amino acids: CASETPMGAGGPAGELFF. The variable domain in full, completed from reference TRBV28 and TRBJ2-2, reads DVKVTQSSRYLVKRTGEKVFLECVQDMDHENMFWYRQDPGLGLRLIYFSYDVKMKEKGDIPEGYSVSREKKERFSLILESASTNQTSMYLCASETPMGAGGPAGELFFGEGSRLTVL.

The rearrangement links TRBV12-3 or TRBV12-4 to TRBJ1-2; 9 bases line up with TRBD1. This CDR3 contains 13 residues. Trimming at V came to 6 bases and at J to 12 bases, leaving 11 bases not matched to a gene. The CDR3 DNA reads TGTGCCAGCAGGGCCCGGGACAGGGAATATGACACCTTC. Protein product: CASRARDREYDTF.